The rows below give T cell receptor beta chains drawn from one sample of a study of chemoradiotherapy in HPV16-positive cancers. Sequencing used immunoSEQ multiplex PCR; TCRdb keeps in-frame clones, though not all of them. The top ten hold roughly 2.5% of the sample, which has 15,000 or so clones, roughly 91% seen once. Sequenced here: blood, sampled from a patient who underwent chemoradiotherapy. The receptors here all came from a human donor with HPV-associated anogenital cancer. The conserved cysteine and the conserved F or W are not part of the CDR3 here. Each record gives: J gene, clone size, V gene, CDR3 protein. A clone size is listed for some rows: how often the clone was seen (once, few, many), or a class if it is expanded.

J gene: TRBJ2-3; clone size: -; V gene: TRBV5-6; CDR3 protein: ASSLGLVGTDTQY
J gene: TRBJ1-6; clone size: -; V gene: TRBV6-1; CDR3 protein: ASRDPGTDNSPLH
J gene: TRBJ2-5; clone size: -; V gene: TRBV5-1; CDR3 protein: ASSLTRSQETQY
J gene: TRBJ2-7; clone size: few; V gene: TRBV18; CDR3 protein: ASSPDNYEQY
J gene: TRBJ2-3; clone size: -; V gene: TRBV6-5; CDR3 protein: ASSYGAGGRTDTQY
J gene: TRBJ1-2; clone size: -; V gene: TRBV27; CDR3 protein: ASSSSRGQGGGYT
J gene: TRBJ1-1; clone size: -; V gene: TRBV18; CDR3 protein: ASSPLGQGTEAF
J gene: TRBJ1-1; clone size: few; V gene: TRBV20-1; CDR3 protein: SARRPRGAF
J gene: TRBJ2-5; clone size: -; V gene: TRBV7-3; CDR3 protein: ASSPGLQETQY
J gene: TRBJ1-2; clone size: -; V gene: TRBV25-1; CDR3 protein: ASSGVTGGGYT
J gene: TRBJ2-5; clone size: -; V gene: TRBV7-9; CDR3 protein: ASSFRGIETQY
J gene: TRBJ2-7; clone size: -; V gene: TRBV19; CDR3 protein: ASSGLPDEQY
J gene: TRBJ1-6; clone size: -; V gene: TRBV6-6; CDR3 protein: ASGRTSYNSPLH
J gene: TRBJ2-3; clone size: -; V gene: TRBV9; CDR3 protein: ASSAGTTSTDTQY
J gene: TRBJ2-4; clone size: -; V gene: TRBV2; CDR3 protein: ASRNRVAKNIQY
J gene: TRBJ1-1; clone size: -; V gene: TRBV11-3; CDR3 protein: ASSQTSGLGAF
J gene: TRBJ1-1; clone size: -; V gene: TRBV5-1; CDR3 protein: ASSFGTGSTEAF
J gene: TRBJ1-2; clone size: -; V gene: TRBV28; CDR3 protein: ASSPPQSRGYT
J gene: TRBJ2-7; clone size: -; V gene: TRBV4-2; CDR3 protein: ASSQGTGTYEQY
J gene: TRBJ2-3; clone size: -; V gene: TRBV7-2; CDR3 protein: ASSLAKANTQY
J gene: TRBJ2-7; clone size: -; V gene: TRBV6-6; CDR3 protein: ASSSARAGGVSEQY
J gene: TRBJ1-5; clone size: -; V gene: TRBV5-5; CDR3 protein: ASSRMGQRNQPQH
J gene: TRBJ2-7; clone size: few; V gene: TRBV13; CDR3 protein: ASSLGATGEQY
J gene: TRBJ1-6; clone size: few; V gene: TRBV10-3; CDR3 protein: AISGGQEPNSPLH
J gene: TRBJ1-3; clone size: -; V gene: TRBV7-9; CDR3 protein: ASSLGPMGNTIY
J gene: TRBJ1-6; clone size: -; V gene: TRBV4-3; CDR3 protein: ASSQETFLGSPLH
J gene: TRBJ1-3; clone size: few; V gene: TRBV7-9; CDR3 protein: ASSFDRGSGNTIY
J gene: TRBJ2-2; clone size: once; V gene: TRBV9; CDR3 protein: ASSVGDWAGELF
J gene: TRBJ1-4; clone size: -; V gene: TRBV6-5; CDR3 protein: ASRPGPAYEKLF
J gene: TRBJ2-2; clone size: -; V gene: TRBV5-1; CDR3 protein: ASSQLQAGELF
J gene: TRBJ1-5; clone size: -; V gene: TRBV18; CDR3 protein: ASSPIREDNQPQH
J gene: TRBJ1-6; clone size: -; V gene: TRBV7-2; CDR3 protein: ASSLAGQGLNSPLH
J gene: TRBJ1-1; clone size: -; V gene: TRBV7-2; CDR3 protein: ASSLGGTGGLNTEAF
J gene: TRBJ1-1; clone size: once; V gene: TRBV9; CDR3 protein: ASSVVGEREAF
J gene: TRBJ2-3; clone size: -; V gene: TRBV4-2; CDR3 protein: ASSQGGWDTQY
J gene: TRBJ1-2; clone size: -; V gene: TRBV5-4; CDR3 protein: ASGKYSSNNYGYT
J gene: TRBJ2-1; clone size: -; V gene: TRBV19; CDR3 protein: ASSKGSGNYNEQF
J gene: TRBJ2-1; clone size: -; V gene: TRBV29-1; CDR3 protein: SVLRLAGGASSYNEQF
J gene: TRBJ2-3; clone size: -; V gene: TRBV5-6; CDR3 protein: ASSYGQGQY
J gene: TRBJ2-7; clone size: few; V gene: TRBV2; CDR3 protein: ASSEKGEQY
J gene: TRBJ1-1; clone size: once; V gene: TRBV18; CDR3 protein: ASSPNVQGRVNTEAF
J gene: TRBJ2-7; clone size: -; V gene: TRBV2; CDR3 protein: ASLIPTRDNPYEQY
J gene: TRBJ2-3; clone size: -; V gene: TRBV6-1; CDR3 protein: ASSESVSRPTDTQY
J gene: TRBJ2-1; clone size: -; V gene: TRBV19; CDR3 protein: ASSLTGHNEQF
J gene: TRBJ2-5; clone size: -; V gene: TRBV7-9; CDR3 protein: ASSSTSFPETQY
J gene: TRBJ1-4; clone size: -; V gene: TRBV7-6; CDR3 protein: ASSHSRRVGSEKLF
J gene: TRBJ1-1; clone size: -; V gene: TRBV7-2; CDR3 protein: ASSLGRDRGLQAF
J gene: TRBJ1-2; clone size: -; V gene: TRBV7-9; CDR3 protein: ASSLLGGTNYGYT
J gene: TRBJ2-1; clone size: -; V gene: TRBV5-6; CDR3 protein: ASSLVRGANEQF
J gene: TRBJ1-2; clone size: once; V gene: TRBV14; CDR3 protein: ASSIGLNYGYT
J gene: TRBJ1-3; clone size: -; V gene: TRBV6-5; CDR3 protein: ASSYSDRVSGNTIY
J gene: TRBJ2-7; clone size: -; V gene: TRBV9; CDR3 protein: ASSVTGTGGYEQY
J gene: TRBJ1-3; clone size: -; V gene: TRBV30; CDR3 protein: AWSSGLGGNTIY